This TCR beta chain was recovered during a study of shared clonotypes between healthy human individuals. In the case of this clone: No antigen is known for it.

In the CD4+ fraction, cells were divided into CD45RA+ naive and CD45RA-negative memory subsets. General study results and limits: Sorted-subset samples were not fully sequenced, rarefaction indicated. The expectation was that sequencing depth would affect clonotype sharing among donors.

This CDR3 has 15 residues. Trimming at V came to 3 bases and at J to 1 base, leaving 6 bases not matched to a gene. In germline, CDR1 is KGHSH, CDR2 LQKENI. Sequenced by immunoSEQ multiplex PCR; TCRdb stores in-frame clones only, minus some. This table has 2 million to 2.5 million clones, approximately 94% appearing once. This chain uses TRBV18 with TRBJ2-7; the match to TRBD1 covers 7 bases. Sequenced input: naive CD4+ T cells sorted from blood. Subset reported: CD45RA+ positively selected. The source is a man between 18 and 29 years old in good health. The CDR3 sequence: CASSPGQTQSYEQYF. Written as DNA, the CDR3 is TGTGCCAGCTCACCGGGACAGACACAATCCTACGAGCAGTACTTC.